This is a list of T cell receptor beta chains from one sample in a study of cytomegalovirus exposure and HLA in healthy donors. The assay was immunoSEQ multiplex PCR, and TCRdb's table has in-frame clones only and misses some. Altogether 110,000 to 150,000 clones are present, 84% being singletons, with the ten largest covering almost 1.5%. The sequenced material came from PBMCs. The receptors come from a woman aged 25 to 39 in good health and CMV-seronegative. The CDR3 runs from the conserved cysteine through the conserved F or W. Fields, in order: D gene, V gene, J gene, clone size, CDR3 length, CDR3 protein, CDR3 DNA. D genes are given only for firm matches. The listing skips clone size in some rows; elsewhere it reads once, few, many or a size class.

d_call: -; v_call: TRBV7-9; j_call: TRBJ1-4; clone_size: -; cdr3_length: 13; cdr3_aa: CASSRTENEKLFF; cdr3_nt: TGTGCCAGCAGCCGGACAGAAAATGAAAAACTGTTTTTT
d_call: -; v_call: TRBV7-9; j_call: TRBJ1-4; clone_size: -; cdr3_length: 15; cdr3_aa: CASSLVSGGNEKLFF; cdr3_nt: TGTGCCAGCAGCTTAGTTTCGGGGGGCAATGAAAAACTGTTTTTT
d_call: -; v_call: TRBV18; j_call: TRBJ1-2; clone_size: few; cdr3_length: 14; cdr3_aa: CASSPRPIEGGYTF; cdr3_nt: TGTGCCAGCTCACCAAGGCCAATTGAGGGAGGCTACACCTTC
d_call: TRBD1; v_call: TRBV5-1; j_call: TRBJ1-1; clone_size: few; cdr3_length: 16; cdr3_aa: CASSLGQGSMNTEAFF; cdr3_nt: TGCGCCAGCAGCTTGGGACAGGGGAGTATGAACACTGAAGCTTTCTTT
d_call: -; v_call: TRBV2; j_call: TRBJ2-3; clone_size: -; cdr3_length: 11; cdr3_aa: CASSDTVTQYF; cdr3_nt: TGTGCCAGCAGTGACACAGTAACGCAGTATTTT
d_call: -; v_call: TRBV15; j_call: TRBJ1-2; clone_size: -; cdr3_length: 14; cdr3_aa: CATSRDRINYGYTF; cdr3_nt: TGTGCCACCAGTCGTGACAGAATTAACTATGGCTACACCTTC
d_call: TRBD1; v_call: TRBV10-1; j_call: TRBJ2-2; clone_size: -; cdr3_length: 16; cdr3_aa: CASSDPGQGQTGELFF; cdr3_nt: TGCGCCAGCAGTGATCCCGGACAGGGGCAGACCGGGGAGCTGTTTTTT
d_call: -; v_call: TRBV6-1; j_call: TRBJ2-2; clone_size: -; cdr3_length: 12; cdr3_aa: CASSVFSGELFF; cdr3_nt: TGTGCCAGCAGTGTCTTCTCCGGGGAGCTGTTTTTT
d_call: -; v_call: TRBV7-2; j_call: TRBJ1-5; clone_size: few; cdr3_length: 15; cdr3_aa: CASSLTWGENQPQHF; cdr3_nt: TGTGCCAGCAGCTTAACATGGGGGGAAAATCAGCCCCAGCATTTT
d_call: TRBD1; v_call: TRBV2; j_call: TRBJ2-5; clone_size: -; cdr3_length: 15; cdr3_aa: CASMPDRGPEETQYF; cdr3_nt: TGTGCCAGCATGCCCGACAGGGGGCCTGAAGAGACCCAGTACTTC
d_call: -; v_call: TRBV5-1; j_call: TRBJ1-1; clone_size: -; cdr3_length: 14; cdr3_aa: CASNPLGRNTEAFF; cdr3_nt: TGCGCCAGCAATCCGTTAGGGAGGAACACTGAAGCTTTCTTT
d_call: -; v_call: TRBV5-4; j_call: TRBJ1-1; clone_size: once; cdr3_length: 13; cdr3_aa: CASSFDRRSEAFF; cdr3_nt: TGTGCCAGCAGCTTCGACAGGCGCTCTGAAGCTTTCTTT
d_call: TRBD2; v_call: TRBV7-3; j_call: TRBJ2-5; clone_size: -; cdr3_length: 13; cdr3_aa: CASSEAGPRDQYF; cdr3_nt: TGTGCCAGCAGCGAAGCGGGGCCCAGGGACCAGTACTTC
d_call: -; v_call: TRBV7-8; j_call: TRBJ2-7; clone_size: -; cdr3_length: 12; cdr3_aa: CASSYVRGEQYF; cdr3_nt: TGTGCCAGCAGCTACGTCAGGGGCGAGCAGTACTTC
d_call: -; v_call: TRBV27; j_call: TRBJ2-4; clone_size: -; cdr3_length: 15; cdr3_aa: CASRSLGGDKNIQYF; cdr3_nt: TGTGCCAGCAGGTCCCTCGGCGGGGACAAAAACATTCAGTACTTC
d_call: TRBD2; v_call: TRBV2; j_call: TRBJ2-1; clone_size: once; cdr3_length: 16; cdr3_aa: CASSEGGRGDINEQFF; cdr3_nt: TGTGCCAGCAGTGAAGGGGGGCGGGGGGATATTAATGAGCAGTTCTTC
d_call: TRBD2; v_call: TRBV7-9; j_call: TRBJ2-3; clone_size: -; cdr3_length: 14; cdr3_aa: CASSPGGSTDTQYF; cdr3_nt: TGTGCCAGCAGCCCCGGGGGGAGCACAGATACGCAGTATTTT
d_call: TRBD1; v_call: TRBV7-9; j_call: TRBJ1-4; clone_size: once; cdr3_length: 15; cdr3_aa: CASSLVGQGEEKLFF; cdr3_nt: TGTGCCAGCAGCTTAGTCGGACAGGGAGAGGAAAAACTGTTTTTT
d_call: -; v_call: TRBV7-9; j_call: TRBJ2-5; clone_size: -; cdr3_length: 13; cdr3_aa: CASSLDREETQYF; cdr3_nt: TGTGCCAGCAGCTTAGACAGGGAAGAGACCCAGTACTTC
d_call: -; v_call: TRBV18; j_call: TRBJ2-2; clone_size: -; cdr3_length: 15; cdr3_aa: CASSPPGLYTGELFF; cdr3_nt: TGTGCCAGCTCACCACCGGGACTGTACACCGGGGAGCTGTTTTTT
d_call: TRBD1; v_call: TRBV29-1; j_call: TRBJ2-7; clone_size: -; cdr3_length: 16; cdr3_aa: CSVEGRSGQGSYEQYF; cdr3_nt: TGCAGCGTTGAAGGTCGGTCGGGACAGGGCTCCTACGAGCAGTACTTC
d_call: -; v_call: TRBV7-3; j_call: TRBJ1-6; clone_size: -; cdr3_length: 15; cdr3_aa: CASSISGGGNSPLHF; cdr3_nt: TGTGCCAGCAGCATCTCTGGGGGAGGTAATTCACCCCTCCACTTT
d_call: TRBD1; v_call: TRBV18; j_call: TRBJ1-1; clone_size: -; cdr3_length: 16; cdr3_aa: CASTPMGQGAGTEAFF; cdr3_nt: TGTGCCAGCACGCCGATGGGGCAGGGGGCCGGCACTGAAGCTTTCTTT
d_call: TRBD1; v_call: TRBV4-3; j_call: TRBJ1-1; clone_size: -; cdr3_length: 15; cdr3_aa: CASSQATGGGTEAFF; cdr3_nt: TGCGCCAGCAGCCAAGCCACAGGGGGTGGCACTGAAGCTTTCTTT
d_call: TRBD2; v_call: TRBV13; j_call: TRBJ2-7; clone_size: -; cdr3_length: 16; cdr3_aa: CASSSTASGGLYEQYF; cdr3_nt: TGTGCCAGCAGCTCTACCGCTAGCGGGGGCCTCTACGAGCAGTACTTC
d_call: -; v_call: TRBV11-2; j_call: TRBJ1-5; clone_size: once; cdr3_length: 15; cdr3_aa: CASSLGGGPNQPQHF; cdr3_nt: TGTGCCAGCAGCTTAGGGGGGGGCCCCAATCAGCCCCAGCATTTT
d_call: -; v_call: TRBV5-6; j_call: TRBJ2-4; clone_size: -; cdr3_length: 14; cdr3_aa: CASSSGGNKNIQYF; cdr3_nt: TGTGCCAGCAGCTCGGGCGGGAACAAAAACATTCAGTACTTC
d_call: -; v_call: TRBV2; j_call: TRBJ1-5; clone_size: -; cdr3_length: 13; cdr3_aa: CASRRQSNQPQHF; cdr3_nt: TGTGCCAGCCGGCGACAGTCTAATCAGCCCCAGCATTTT